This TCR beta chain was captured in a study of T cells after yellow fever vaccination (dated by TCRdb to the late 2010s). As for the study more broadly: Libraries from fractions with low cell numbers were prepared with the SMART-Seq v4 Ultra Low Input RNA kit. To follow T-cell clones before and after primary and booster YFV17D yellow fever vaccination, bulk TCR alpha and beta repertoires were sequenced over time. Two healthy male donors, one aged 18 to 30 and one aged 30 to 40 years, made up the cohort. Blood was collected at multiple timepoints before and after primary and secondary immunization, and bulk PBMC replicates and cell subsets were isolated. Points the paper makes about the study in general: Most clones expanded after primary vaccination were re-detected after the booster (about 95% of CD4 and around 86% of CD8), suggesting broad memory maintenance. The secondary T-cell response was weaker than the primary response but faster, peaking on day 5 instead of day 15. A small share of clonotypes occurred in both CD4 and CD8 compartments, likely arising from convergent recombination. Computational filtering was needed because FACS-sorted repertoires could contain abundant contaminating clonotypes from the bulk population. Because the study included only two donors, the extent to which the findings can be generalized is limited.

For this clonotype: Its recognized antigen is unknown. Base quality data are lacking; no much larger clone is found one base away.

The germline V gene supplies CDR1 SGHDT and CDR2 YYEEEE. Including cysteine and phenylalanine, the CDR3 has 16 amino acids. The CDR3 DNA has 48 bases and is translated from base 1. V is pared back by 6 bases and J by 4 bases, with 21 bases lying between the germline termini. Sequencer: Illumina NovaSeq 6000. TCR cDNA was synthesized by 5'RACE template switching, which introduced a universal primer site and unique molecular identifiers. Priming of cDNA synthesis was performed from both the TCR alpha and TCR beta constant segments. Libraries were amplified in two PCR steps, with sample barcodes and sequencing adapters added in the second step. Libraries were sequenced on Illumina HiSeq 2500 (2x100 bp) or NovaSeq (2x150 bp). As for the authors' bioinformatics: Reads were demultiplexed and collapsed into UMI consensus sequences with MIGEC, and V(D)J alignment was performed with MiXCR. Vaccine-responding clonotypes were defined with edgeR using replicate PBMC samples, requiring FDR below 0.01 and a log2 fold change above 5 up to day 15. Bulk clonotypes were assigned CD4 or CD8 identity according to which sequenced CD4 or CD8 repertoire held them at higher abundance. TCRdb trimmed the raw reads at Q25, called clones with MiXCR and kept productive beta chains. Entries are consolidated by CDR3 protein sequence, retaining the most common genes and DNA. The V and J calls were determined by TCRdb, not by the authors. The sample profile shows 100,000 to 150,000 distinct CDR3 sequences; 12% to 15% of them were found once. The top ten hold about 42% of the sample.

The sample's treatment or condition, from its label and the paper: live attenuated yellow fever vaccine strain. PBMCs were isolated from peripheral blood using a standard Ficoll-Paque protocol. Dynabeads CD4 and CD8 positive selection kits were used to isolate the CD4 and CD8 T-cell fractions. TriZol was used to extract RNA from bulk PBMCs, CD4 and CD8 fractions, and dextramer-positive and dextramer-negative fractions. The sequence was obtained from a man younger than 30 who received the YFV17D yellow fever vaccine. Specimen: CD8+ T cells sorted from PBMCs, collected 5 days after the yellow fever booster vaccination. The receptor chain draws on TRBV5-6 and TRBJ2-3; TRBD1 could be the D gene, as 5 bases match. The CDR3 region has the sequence CASTPAGQGLADTQYF. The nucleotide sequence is TGTGCCAGCACCCCGGCAGGGCAGGGATTAGCAGATACGCAGTATTTT.